This TCR beta chain was sequenced in a study of tumor-infiltrating lymphocytes in primary liver carcinoma. Study in general: All patients had surgically resected primary liver carcinoma. The patients, men and women alike, were aged 30 to 69 years. Between about 4 and 11 cm across, the tumors were all of stage T1-T3 N0M0.

Germline CDR1 SGHAT, CDR2 FQDESV (reference sequence). This CDR3 has 13 amino acids. Germline DNA was also extracted, and blood RNA derived from unsorted whole blood. As for this clonotype: The antigen is not known. An end of the junction does not agree with germline; a read error may underlie this.

Regarding the study as a whole: Tumor region pairs outstripped tumor-adjacent and tumor-blood pairs in overlap.

Starting material of 450 to 550 ng total RNA yielded TCR beta cDNA via a constant-region primer. Libraries of TCR beta came from three nested multiplex PCR rounds with slightly modified ARM-PCR. With TRBV1-TRBV30 forward primers and a C-beta reverse primer, the first two PCR rounds were run for approximately 10 cycles each. TCRdb reprocessed the multiplex PCR reads via MiXCR and lists one record per CDR3 protein. The sample consists of hundreds of thousands of distinct CDR3 sequences, nearly 60% of them appearing once. This receptor was obtained from a woman aged 25 to 39 with primary liver carcinoma and hepatitis B virus infection. The V call is TRBV11-1, the J call TRBJ2-1; 9 positions match TRBD2. Sequencing used peripheral blood. The chain's CDR3 is CAISAGGPNEQFF. As DNA, the CDR3 is TGTGCCATCAGCGCGGGAGGGCCGAATGAGCAGTTCTTC. Drawing the rest from reference TRBV11-1 and TRBJ2-1, the complete variable domain is EAEVAQSPRYKITEKSQAVAFWCDPISGHATLYWYRQILGQGPELLVQFQDESVVDDSQLPKDRFSAERLKGVDSTLKIQPAELGDSAMYLCAISAGGPNEQFFGPGTRLTVL.